This TCR beta chain was captured by sequencing in a study of blood T cell repertoires in COVID-19. The protocol was immunoSEQ multiplex PCR, while the TCRdb copy is restricted to in-frame clones and leaves out a portion. Seen here are about 190,000 clones, about 88% observed once, and the top ten hold 2.7%. Sequencing input: peripheral blood. This sequence was found in a man aged 40-55 years with active or convalescent COVID-19.

In nucleotides, the CDR3 is TGTGCCAGCAGCTCACAGCACATTAATGAAAAACTGTTTTTT. It yields the protein CASSSQHINEKLFF. The rearrangement links TRBV7-9 to TRBJ1-4; D remains ambiguous. Looked up from germline, CDR1 is SEHNR and CDR2 is FQNEAQ (reference sequence). Trimming removed 4 bases at V and 4 bases at J, with 10 bases between. The CDR3 length is 14 residues.